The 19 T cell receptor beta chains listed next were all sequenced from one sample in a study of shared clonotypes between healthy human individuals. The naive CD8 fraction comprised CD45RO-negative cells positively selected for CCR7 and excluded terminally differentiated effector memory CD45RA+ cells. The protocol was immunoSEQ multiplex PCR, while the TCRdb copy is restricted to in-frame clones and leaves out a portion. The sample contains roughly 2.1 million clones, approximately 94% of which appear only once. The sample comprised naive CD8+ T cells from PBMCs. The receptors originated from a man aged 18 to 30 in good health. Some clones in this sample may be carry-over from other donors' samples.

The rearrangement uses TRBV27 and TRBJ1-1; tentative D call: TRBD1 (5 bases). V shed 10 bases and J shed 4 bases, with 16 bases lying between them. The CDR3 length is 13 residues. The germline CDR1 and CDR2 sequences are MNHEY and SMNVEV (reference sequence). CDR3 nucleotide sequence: TGTGCCATTAAAGACAGAGGGGTCACTGAAGCTTTCTTT. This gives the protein CAIKDRGVTEAFF.

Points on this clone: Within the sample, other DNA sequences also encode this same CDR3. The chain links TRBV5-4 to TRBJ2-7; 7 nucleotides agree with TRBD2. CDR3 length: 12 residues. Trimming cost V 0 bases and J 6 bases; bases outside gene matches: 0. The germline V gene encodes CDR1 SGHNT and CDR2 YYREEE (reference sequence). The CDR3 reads CASSLGGGEQYF. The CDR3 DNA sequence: TGTGCCAGCAGCTTGGGGGGGGGCGAGCAGTACTTC.

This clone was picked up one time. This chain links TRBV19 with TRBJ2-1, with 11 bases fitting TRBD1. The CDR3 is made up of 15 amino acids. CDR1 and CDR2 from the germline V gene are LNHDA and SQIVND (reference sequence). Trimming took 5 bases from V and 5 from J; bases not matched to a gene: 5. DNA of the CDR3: TGTGCCAGTAGTTTCCGGGGACAGGGGGACAATGAGCAGTTCTTC. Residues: CASSFRGQGDNEQFF. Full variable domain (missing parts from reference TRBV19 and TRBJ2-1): DGGITQSPKYLFRKEGQNVTLSCEQNLNHDAMYWYRQDPGQGLRLIYYSQIVNDFQKGDIAEGYSVSREKKESFPLTVTSAQKNPTAFYLCASSFRGQGDNEQFFGPGTRLTVL.

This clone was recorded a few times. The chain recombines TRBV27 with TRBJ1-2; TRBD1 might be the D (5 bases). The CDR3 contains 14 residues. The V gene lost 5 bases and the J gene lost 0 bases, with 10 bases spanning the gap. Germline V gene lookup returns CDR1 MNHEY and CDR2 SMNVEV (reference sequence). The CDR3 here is CASSPGRTNYGYTF. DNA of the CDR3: TGTGCCAGCAGTCCGGGACGGACTAACTATGGCTACACCTTC.

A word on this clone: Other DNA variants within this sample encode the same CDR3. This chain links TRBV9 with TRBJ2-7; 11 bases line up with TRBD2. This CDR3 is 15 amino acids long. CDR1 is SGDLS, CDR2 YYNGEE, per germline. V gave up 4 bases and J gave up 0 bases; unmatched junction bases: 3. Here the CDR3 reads CASSSGLAASYEQYF. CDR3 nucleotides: TGTGCCAGCAGCTCGGGACTAGCGGCCTCCTACGAGCAGTACTTC. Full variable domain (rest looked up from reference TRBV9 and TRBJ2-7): DSGVTQTPKHLITATGQRVTLRCSPRSGDLSVYWYQQSLDQGLQFLIQYYNGEERAKGNILERFSAQQFPDLHSELNLSSLELGDSALYFCASSSGLAASYEQYFGPGTRLTVT.

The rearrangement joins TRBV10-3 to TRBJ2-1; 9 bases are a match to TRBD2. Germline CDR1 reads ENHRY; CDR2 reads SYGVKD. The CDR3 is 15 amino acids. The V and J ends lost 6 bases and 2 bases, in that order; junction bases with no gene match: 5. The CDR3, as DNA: TGTGCCATCAGACCAGCGGGAGGCCCCTACAATGAGCAGTTCTTC. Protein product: CAIRPAGGPYNEQFF.

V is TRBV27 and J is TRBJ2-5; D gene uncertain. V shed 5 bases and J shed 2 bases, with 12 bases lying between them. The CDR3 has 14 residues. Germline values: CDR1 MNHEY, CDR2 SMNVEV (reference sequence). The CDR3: CASSPPNLQETQYF. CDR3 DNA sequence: TGTGCCAGCAGTCCCCCCAACCTACAAGAGACCCAGTACTTC.

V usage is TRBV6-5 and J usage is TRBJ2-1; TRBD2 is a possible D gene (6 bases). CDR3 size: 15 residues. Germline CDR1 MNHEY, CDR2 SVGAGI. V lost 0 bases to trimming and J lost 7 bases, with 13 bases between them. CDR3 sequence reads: CASSYSPGVMNEQFF. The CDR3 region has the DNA TGTGCCAGCAGTTACTCGCCGGGAGTAATGAATGAGCAGTTCTTC.

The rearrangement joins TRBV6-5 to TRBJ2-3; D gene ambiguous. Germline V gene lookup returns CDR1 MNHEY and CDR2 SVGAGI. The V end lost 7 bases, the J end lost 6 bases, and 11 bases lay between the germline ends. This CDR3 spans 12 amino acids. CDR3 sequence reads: CASTDVWDTQYF. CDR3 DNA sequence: TGTGCCAGCACCGACGTGTGGGATACGCAGTATTTT.

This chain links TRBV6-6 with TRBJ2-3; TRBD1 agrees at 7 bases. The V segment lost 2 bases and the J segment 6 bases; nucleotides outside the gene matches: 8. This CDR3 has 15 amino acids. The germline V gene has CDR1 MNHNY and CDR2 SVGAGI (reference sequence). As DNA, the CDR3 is TGTGCCAGCAGTTACGGGGGACAGACCCGGGATACGCAGTATTTT. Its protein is CASSYGGQTRDTQYF.

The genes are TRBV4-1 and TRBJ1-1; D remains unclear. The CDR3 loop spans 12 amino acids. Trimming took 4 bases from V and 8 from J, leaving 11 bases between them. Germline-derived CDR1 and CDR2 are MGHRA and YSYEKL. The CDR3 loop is CASSLPGMEAFF. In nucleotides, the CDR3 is TGCGCCAGCAGCCTACCGGGGATGGAAGCTTTCTTT.

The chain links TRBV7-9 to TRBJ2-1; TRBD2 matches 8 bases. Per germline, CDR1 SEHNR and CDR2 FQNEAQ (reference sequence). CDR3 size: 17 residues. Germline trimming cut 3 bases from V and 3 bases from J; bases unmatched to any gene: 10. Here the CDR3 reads CASSLGLVGAVYNEQFF. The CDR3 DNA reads TGTGCCAGCAGCTTGGGACTAGTGGGAGCGGTCTACAATGAGCAGTTCTTC.

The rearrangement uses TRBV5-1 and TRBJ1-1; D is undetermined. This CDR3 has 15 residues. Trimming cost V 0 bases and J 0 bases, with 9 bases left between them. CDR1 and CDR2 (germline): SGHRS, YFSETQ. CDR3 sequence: CASSLGSDMNTEAFF. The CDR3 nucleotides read TGCGCCAGCAGCTTGGGATCAGACATGAACACTGAAGCTTTCTTT.

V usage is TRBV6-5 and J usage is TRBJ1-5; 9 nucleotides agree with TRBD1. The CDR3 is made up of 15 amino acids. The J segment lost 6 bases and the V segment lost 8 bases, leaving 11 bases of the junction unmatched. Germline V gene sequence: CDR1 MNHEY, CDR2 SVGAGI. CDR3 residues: CASGPGQGVSQPQHF. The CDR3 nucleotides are TGTGCCAGCGGACCGGGACAGGGAGTTTCTCAGCCCCAGCATTTT.

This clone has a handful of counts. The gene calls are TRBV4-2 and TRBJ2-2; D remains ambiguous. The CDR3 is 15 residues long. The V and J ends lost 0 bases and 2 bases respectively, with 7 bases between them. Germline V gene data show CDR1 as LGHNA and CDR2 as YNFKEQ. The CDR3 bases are TGTGCCAGCAGCCAAGAGTCCAGTAACACCGGGGAGCTGTTTTTT. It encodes CASSQESSNTGELFF.

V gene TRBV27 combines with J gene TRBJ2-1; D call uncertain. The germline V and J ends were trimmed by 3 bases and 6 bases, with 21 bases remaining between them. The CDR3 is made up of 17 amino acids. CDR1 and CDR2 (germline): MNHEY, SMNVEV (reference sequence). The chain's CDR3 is CASSFPSMGSIPNEQFF. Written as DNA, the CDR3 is TGTGCCAGCAGTTTCCCGTCTATGGGGTCCATCCCCAATGAGCAGTTCTTC.

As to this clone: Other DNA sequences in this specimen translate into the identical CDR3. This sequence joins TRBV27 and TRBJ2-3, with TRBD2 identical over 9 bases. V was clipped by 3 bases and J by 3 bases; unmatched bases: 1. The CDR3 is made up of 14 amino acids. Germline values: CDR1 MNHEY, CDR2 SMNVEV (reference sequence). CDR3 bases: TGTGCCAGCAGTTTTAGCGGGAGAACAGATACGCAGTATTTT. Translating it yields CASSFSGRTDTQYF.

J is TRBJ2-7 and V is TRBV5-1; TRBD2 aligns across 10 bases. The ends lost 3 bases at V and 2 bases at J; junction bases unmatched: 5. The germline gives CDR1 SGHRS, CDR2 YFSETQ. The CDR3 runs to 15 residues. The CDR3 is CASSSGTSDTYEQYF. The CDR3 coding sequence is TGCGCCAGCAGCTCGGGGACTAGCGACACCTACGAGCAGTACTTC.

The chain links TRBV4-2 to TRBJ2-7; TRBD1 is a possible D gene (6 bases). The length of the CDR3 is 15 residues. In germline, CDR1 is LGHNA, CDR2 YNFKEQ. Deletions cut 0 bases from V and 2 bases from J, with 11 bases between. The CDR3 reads CASSQEGAGTYEQYF. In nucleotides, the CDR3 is TGTGCCAGCAGCCAAGAGGGGGCGGGCACCTACGAGCAGTACTTC.